Below are 8 T cell receptor beta chains sequenced from a single sample in a study of blood T cell repertoires in COVID-19. Method: immunoSEQ multiplex PCR; TCRdb's copy keeps in-frame clones and lacks some. The table records about 260,000 clones, about nine tenths of them present only once. The specimen sequenced was peripheral blood. The receptors derive from a woman aged 40 to 50 who had recovered from COVID-19.

The J gene is TRBJ2-3, the V gene TRBV2, with D possibly TRBD1 on 5 matching bases. Trimming took 4 bases from V and 6 from J, leaving 17 bases between them. Per the germline V gene, CDR1 is SNHLY and CDR2 is FYNNEI. CDR3 length: 15 amino acids. CDR3: CASSGVRTGTDTQYF. Written as DNA, the CDR3 is TGTGCCAGCAGTGGTGTAAGAACAGGTACCGATACGCAGTATTTT.

The V and J genes are TRBV6-5 and TRBJ1-5, with TRBD1 as a possible D gene (6 bases). CDR3 length: 13 residues. CDR1 is MNHEY, CDR2 SVGAGI, per germline. V lost 7 bases to trimming and J lost 3 bases, with 10 bases between them. For the CDR3, the DNA is TGTGCCAGCATGAGGGGGAACAATCAGCCCCAGCATTTT. Its translation is CASMRGNNQPQHF.

The chain recombines TRBV30 with TRBJ1-1; a weak D match, TRBD1 (5 bases). Germline CDR1 reads GTSNPN; CDR2 reads SVGIG (reference sequence). This CDR3 is built from 15 residues. Trimming removed 2 bases from V and 10 bases from J, with 23 bases in between. The CDR3 DNA reads as TGTGCCTGGAGTATGGGGGGTAGTGACCGGGCGGGAGCTTTCTTT. Encoded protein: CAWSMGGSDRAGAFF.

The chain recombines TRBV3-1 (or the pseudogene TRBV3-2) with TRBJ2-2; 9 bases fit TRBD2. The CDR3 extends over 21 amino acids. V dropped 0 bases and J dropped 4; count of bases not matched to a gene: 18. Germline V CDR1 and CDR2: LGHDT, YNNKEL (reference sequence). The CDR3 loop is CASSQDPILSSGGGGTGELFF. CDR3 sequence (DNA): TGTGCCAGCAGCCAAGATCCCATCCTCTCCTCTGGCGGGGGGGGCACCGGGGAGCTGTTTTTT.

The chain links TRBV18 to TRBJ2-7; 11 positions agree with TRBD2. J lost 1 base, V lost 3 bases, and 8 bases had no gene match. Germline-derived CDR1 and CDR2 are KGHSH and LQKENI. The CDR3 is 17 residues long. CDR3 DNA sequence: TGTGCCAGCTCACCTCTAGCGGGGGGAGACCTGTCCTACGAGCAGTACTTC. Protein: CASSPLAGGDLSYEQYF.

This clone has only one observation. V and J are TRBV6-4 and TRBJ1-3; D perhaps matches TRBD1 (5 bases). Germline CDR1 and CDR2: MRHNA and SNTAGT. This CDR3 comprises 14 residues. Deletions cut 6 bases from V and 4 bases from J, with 13 bases between. The CDR3 region is CASRTRQGGNTIYF. The CDR3 DNA is TGTGCCAGCAGGACCCGGCAGGGAGGAAACACCATATATTTT.

This sequence joins TRBV10-3 and TRBJ2-2, with 7 positions matching TRBD1. The germline CDR1 and CDR2 sequences are ENHRY and SYGVKD. The V segment lost 8 bases and the J segment 7 bases; nucleotides outside the gene matches: 4. The CDR3 extends over 12 amino acids. The CDR3 sequence: CAISTGIGELFF. The CDR3 DNA reads TGTGCCATCTCGACAGGGATCGGGGAGCTGTTTTTT.

The rearrangement joins TRBV5-8 to TRBJ2-5; D call uncertain. Trimming took off 2 bases at V and 5 bases at J, with 10 bases between the two ends. Germline loops: CDR1 SGHTS, CDR2 YDEGEE. The length of the CDR3 is 13 residues. For the CDR3, the DNA is TGTGCCAGCAGCTTCCTAGTCGGGGAGACCCAGTACTTC. Protein product: CASSFLVGETQYF.